A selection of T cell receptor beta chains follows, all from one sample in a study of blood T cell repertoires in COVID-19. Sequencing used immunoSEQ multiplex PCR; TCRdb keeps in-frame clones, though not all of them. Of about 400,000 clones in the sample, nearly 90% were seen once. Sequences were obtained from PBMCs or T cells enriched from blood (not recorded which). These receptors originate from a woman in her twenties or thirties who had recovered from COVID-19. Each CDR3 is given with its conserved first and last residue. Each record gives: clone size, V gene, CDR3 protein. Only part of the rows carry a size: once, few, many, or a class if the clone is expanded.

clone_size: NA; v_call: TRBV7-8; cdr3_aa: CASIPWVSGERAWDTEAFF
clone_size: once; v_call: TRBV30; cdr3_aa: CACGRIAEAFF
clone_size: NA; v_call: TRBV19; cdr3_aa: CASSIPGQGGGNTIYF
clone_size: NA; v_call: TRBV28; cdr3_aa: CASSAAVGAGQEKLFF
clone_size: NA; v_call: TRBV7-2; cdr3_aa: CASSSGTRTQETQYF
clone_size: NA; v_call: TRBV7-3; cdr3_aa: CASSLLHGEGEKLFF
clone_size: NA; v_call: TRBV15; cdr3_aa: CATSRDEASGNQVYQETQYF
clone_size: NA; v_call: TRBV7-9; cdr3_aa: CASSPRGGGTDTQYF
clone_size: NA; v_call: TRBV7-2; cdr3_aa: CASSFQGITGNTIYF
clone_size: NA; v_call: TRBV14; cdr3_aa: CASSQRSGRYNSPLHF
clone_size: once; v_call: TRBV7-2; cdr3_aa: CATSWTSGSRETQYF
clone_size: NA; v_call: TRBV5-1; cdr3_aa: CASSLASTSGYEQYF
clone_size: once; v_call: TRBV28; cdr3_aa: CAGRDMGNTGELFF
clone_size: NA; v_call: TRBV6-1; cdr3_aa: CASSVRTPGTANSPLHF
clone_size: NA; v_call: TRBV7-9; cdr3_aa: CASSLLRAEAFF
clone_size: NA; v_call: TRBV7-8; cdr3_aa: CASSPSGDRGRVSYGYTF
clone_size: NA; v_call: TRBV5-1; cdr3_aa: CASSLVASGRAYNEQFF
clone_size: once; v_call: TRBV5-1; cdr3_aa: CASSWGTSGSYNEQFF
clone_size: NA; v_call: TRBV6-1; cdr3_aa: CASSEGLTGQNYGYTF
clone_size: NA; v_call: TRBV20-1; cdr3_aa: CSASSRTGLVHF
clone_size: many; v_call: TRBV27; cdr3_aa: CASNGLAGQYF
clone_size: NA; v_call: TRBV6-5; cdr3_aa: CASSSRTIGVGNEQFF
clone_size: NA; v_call: TRBV9; cdr3_aa: CASSPDSVSNQPQHF
clone_size: few; v_call: TRBV25-1; cdr3_aa: CASSRGGPTEAFF
clone_size: NA; v_call: TRBV5-6; cdr3_aa: CASSHDRGRDYTF
clone_size: NA; v_call: TRBV4-2; cdr3_aa: CASSRRSSSSYNEQFF
clone_size: NA; v_call: TRBV5-1; cdr3_aa: CASSVDRGGNEQFF
clone_size: NA; v_call: TRBV6-4; cdr3_aa: CASSDSKGRYGYTF
clone_size: NA; v_call: TRBV7-2; cdr3_aa: CASSPVMAGEETQYF
clone_size: NA; v_call: TRBV3-1/TRBV3-2; cdr3_aa: CASSQETGRLTYEQYF
clone_size: NA; v_call: TRBV19; cdr3_aa: CASSKDRGRPRGTEAFF
clone_size: NA; v_call: TRBV7-9; cdr3_aa: CASSWSMNTEAFF
clone_size: few; v_call: TRBV27; cdr3_aa: CASGRKGDRNTIYF
clone_size: NA; v_call: TRBV7-2; cdr3_aa: CASSLAAREETQYF
clone_size: NA; v_call: TRBV5-1; cdr3_aa: CASGPSGTGGELFF
clone_size: NA; v_call: TRBV11-3; cdr3_aa: CASSPGTDYNEQFF
clone_size: NA; v_call: TRBV5-1; cdr3_aa: CASSRARGETQYF
clone_size: NA; v_call: TRBV15; cdr3_aa: CATSREREWYNEQFF
clone_size: NA; v_call: TRBV19; cdr3_aa: CASSGQAGQPSNYGYTF
clone_size: once; v_call: TRBV5-6; cdr3_aa: CASFVGRGQGGPETQYF
clone_size: once; v_call: TRBV18; cdr3_aa: CASSRGLGSSYNSPLHF
clone_size: NA; v_call: TRBV29-1; cdr3_aa: CSVGDNSYEQYF
clone_size: NA; v_call: TRBV5-1; cdr3_aa: CASSLGQTSTYGYTF
clone_size: NA; v_call: TRBV9; cdr3_aa: CASSAVPGLGETQYF
clone_size: NA; v_call: TRBV7-9; cdr3_aa: CASSLRWRNEETQYF
clone_size: NA; v_call: TRBV21-1; cdr3_aa: CASSKIKLAVFPGNTIYF
clone_size: NA; v_call: TRBV3-1/TRBV3-2; cdr3_aa: CASSQHLIGGVAYNEQFF
clone_size: NA; v_call: TRBV24-1; cdr3_aa: CATSDPAGDNEQFF
clone_size: NA; v_call: TRBV28; cdr3_aa: CASRFHRTRTEKLFF
clone_size: NA; v_call: TRBV3-1/TRBV3-2; cdr3_aa: CASSQEGGFTEAFF
clone_size: NA; v_call: TRBV19; cdr3_aa: CASSMPGRGSAEAFF
clone_size: NA; v_call: TRBV3-1/TRBV3-2; cdr3_aa: CASSHGLAGGQETQYF
clone_size: NA; v_call: TRBV7-8; cdr3_aa: CASSSDTSSYNEQFF
clone_size: NA; v_call: TRBV21-1; cdr3_aa: CASSPPAGQTEAFF
clone_size: NA; v_call: TRBV24-1; cdr3_aa: CATSAPAFAGAPAGELFF
clone_size: once; v_call: TRBV2; cdr3_aa: CASKGGAINTGELFF
clone_size: NA; v_call: TRBV12-5; cdr3_aa: CASGFGTGFSEQYF
clone_size: once; v_call: TRBV12-5; cdr3_aa: CAGGTGGVEKLFF
clone_size: once; v_call: TRBV5-4; cdr3_aa: CASSFDRGYTEAFF
clone_size: NA; v_call: TRBV29-1; cdr3_aa: CSVARYARGDYGYTF